These 9 T cell receptor beta chains came from one sample sequenced in a study of identical twins. MiXCR was run by TCRdb on the 5' RACE reads, yielding one entry per CDR3 protein. The sample lists 400,000 to 500,000 distinct CDR3 sequences, less than 20% occurring once. The specimen sequenced was naive T cells sorted from blood. These receptors were taken from a man aged 45-65 years in good health.

In this sample, this clonotype turned up a few times. The V gene is TRBV4-2, the J gene TRBJ2-1; the match to TRBD1 covers 9 bases. V lost 3 bases to trimming and J lost 7 bases; unmatched junction nucleotides: 7. This CDR3 contains 15 residues. The germline V gene has CDR1 LGHNA and CDR2 YNFKEQ. CDR3 coding DNA: TGTGCCAGCAGCCACGACGGACAGGGGAGAAATGAGCAGTTCTTC. Its protein is CASSHDGQGRNEQFF.

This clonotype has only a few counts. The rearrangement uses TRBV20-1 and TRBJ2-5; 11 bases agree with TRBD2. CDR3 size: 14 residues. Germline V gene data show CDR1 as DFQATT and CDR2 as SNEGSKA (reference sequence). Trimming at V came to 6 bases and at J to 1 base, leaving 4 bases not matched to a gene. The CDR3, as DNA: TGCAGTGCCCCGACTAGCGGGGCCCAAGAGACCCAGTACTTC. This translates into CSAPTSGAQETQYF.

This clonotype appeared a few times. This chain links TRBV24-1 with TRBJ1-3; no clear D gene. Germline CDR1 KGHDR, CDR2 SFDVKD. The CDR3 consists of 13 residues. With 6 bases removed from V and 8 bases from J, the gap between germline ends came to 13 bases. CDR3 loop: CATSRFGEDTIYF. The DNA for the CDR3 is TGTGCCACCAGTAGATTCGGGGAGGACACCATATATTTT.

Ten or more counts support this clonotype. The chain carries TRBV20-1 and TRBJ1-1, with a tentative D call TRBD1 (5 bases). The CDR3 sequence is 14 residues long. The V end was cut by 1 base, the J end by 5 bases, with 14 bases between. CDR1 DFQATT and CDR2 SNEGSKA come from the germline V gene (reference sequence). CDR3 amino acids: CSARVGGWGTEAFF. The CDR3 DNA sequence: TGCAGTGCTAGAGTGGGGGGGTGGGGAACTGAAGCTTTCTTT.

This clonotype was picked up many times. The V gene is TRBV11-3, the J gene TRBJ2-3, with TRBD2 as a possible D gene (6 bases). This CDR3 has 13 residues. Trimming took off 1 base at V and 6 bases at J, with 8 bases between the two ends. CDR1 is SGHNT and CDR2 is YENEEA in the germline V gene. The CDR3 sequence: CASSLGEADTQYF. CDR3 nucleotide sequence: TGTGCCAGCAGCTTAGGGGAGGCGGATACGCAGTATTTT. The variable domain in full, completed from reference TRBV11-3 and TRBJ2-3, reads EAGVVQSPRYKIIEKKQPVAFWCNPISGHNTLYWYLQNLGQGPELLIRYENEEAVDDSQLPKDRFSAERLKGVDSTLKIQPAELGDSAVYLCASSLGEADTQYFGPGTRLTVL.

This clonotype was observed many times. The rearrangement joins TRBV4-2 to TRBJ1-5; 7 nucleotides agree with TRBD1. V lost 4 bases, J lost 7 bases, and 10 bases stayed unmatched. Germline-derived CDR1 and CDR2 are LGHNA and YNFKEQ. This CDR3 is built from 15 residues. The CDR3: CASSPTTGENQPQHF. The CDR3 DNA follows: TGTGCCAGCAGCCCGACCACAGGGGAAAACCAGCCCCAGCATTTT.

There are a few counts of this clonotype. The CDR3 region has the DNA TGTGCCAGCAGCGTATGGGCAGGGGGCTCAGATACGCAGTATTTT. Amino acid sequence: CASSVWAGGSDTQYF. V and J are TRBV9 and TRBJ2-3; 8 nucleotides match TRBD1. The V segment lost 1 base and the J segment 4 bases; nucleotides outside the gene matches: 5. Germline loops: CDR1 SGDLS, CDR2 YYNGEE. This CDR3 is built from 15 residues.

The chain links TRBV11-3 to TRBJ2-7; D possibly corresponds to TRBD1 (5 bases). From germline, CDR1 is SGHNT and CDR2 YENEEA. Trimming took off 7 bases at V and 0 bases at J, with 13 bases between the two ends. CDR3 length: 14 residues. Here the CDR3 reads CASTEDRISYEQYF. In DNA, the CDR3 is TGTGCCAGCACCGAAGACAGAATCTCCTACGAGCAGTACTTC.

V usage is TRBV6-2 or TRBV6-3 and J usage is TRBJ2-1, with no clear D. The V gene lost 2 bases and the J gene lost 8 bases, with 13 bases spanning the gap. CDR1 MNHEY and CDR2 SVGEGT come from the germline V gene. CDR3 length equals 14 residues. The CDR3 bases are TGTGCCAGCAGTTACCGACTTACCTCACATGAGCAGTTCTTC. This codes for CASSYRLTSHEQFF.